This is a list of T cell receptor beta chains from one sample in a study of shared clonotypes between healthy human individuals. Repertoires were generated with immunoSEQ multiplex PCR, while TCRdb's copy carries only in-frame clones and drops some. The data show about a million clones, more than 65% seen once. The sample taken for sequencing was memory CD4+ T cells sorted from blood. The receptors derive from a young man in good health. Both conserved end residues are part of each CDR3. D genes are given only for firm matches. Clone size appears in some rows only: once, few, many, or a class for an expanded clone.

clone size,V gene,D gene,J gene,CDR3 DNA,CDR3 protein
.,TRBV7-9,.,TRBJ2-3,TGTGCCAGCAGCTTACTCGCGTCGGGGACAGATACGCAGTATTTT,CASSLLASGTDTQYF
.,TRBV6-5,.,TRBJ2-7,TGTGCCAGCATAAGAGTTTCCTACGAGCAGTACTTC,CASIRVSYEQYF
once,TRBV18,TRBD1,TRBJ1-5,TGTGCCAGCTCACCACCACCGGGACAGAGCAATCAGCCCCAGCATTTT,CASSPPPGQSNQPQHF
.,TRBV6-5,TRBD2,TRBJ2-7,TGTGCCAGCAGTTTGGCGGGGGGCACCTACGAGCAGTACTTC,CASSLAGGTYEQYF
.,TRBV9,TRBD1,TRBJ1-2,TGTGCCAGCACCACGGGACAGGGGAACTATGGCTACACCTTC,CASTTGQGNYGYTF
few,TRBV19,.,TRBJ1-1,TGTGCCAGTACCCAGGGGTCGGGGAAAGCTTTCTTT,CASTQGSGKAFF
.,TRBV30,.,TRBJ1-5,TGTGCCTGGGGGACCGGGAGTAATCAGCCCCAGCATTTT,CAWGTGSNQPQHF
.,TRBV7-9,TRBD2,TRBJ2-3,TGTGCCAGCAGCTTAGGAAGCCTAGCGGGGACCACAGATACGCAGTATTTT,CASSLGSLAGTTDTQYF
.,TRBV11-3,TRBD2,TRBJ2-1,TGTGCCAGCAGCTTAGGACTAGCCCCGTACAATGAGCAGTTCTTC,CASSLGLAPYNEQFF
.,TRBV7-2,.,TRBJ2-1,TGTGCCAGCAGCTTGGATGGTTTTAATGAGCAGTTCTTC,CASSLDGFNEQFF
few,TRBV29-1,TRBD1,TRBJ2-1,TGCAGCGTGTCCAAGGGGGCCCCCAACTCCTACAATGAGCAGTTCTTC,CSVSKGAPNSYNEQFF
.,TRBV7-6,TRBD1,TRBJ1-3,TGTGCCAGCAGCTCGACAGGGTATGGAAACACCATATATTTT,CASSSTGYGNTIYF
.,TRBV2,TRBD1,TRBJ1-5,TGTGCCAGCAGTGAAGGGGACAGAAGCAATCAGCCCCAGCATTTT,CASSEGDRSNQPQHF
.,TRBV2,.,TRBJ1-6,TGTGCCAGCAGTGACGGGGGGGGCTTCTCACCCCTCCACTTT,CASSDGGGFSPLHF
.,TRBV29-1,.,TRBJ1-6,TGCAGCGCTTCTACAGGAAATTCACCCCTCCACTTT,CSASTGNSPLHF
once,TRBV21-1,.,TRBJ2-1,TGTGCCAGCAGCTATCCGGGGAATAAAGTCTACAATGAGCAGTTCTTC,CASSYPGNKVYNEQFF
.,TRBV5-1,.,TRBJ1-5,TGCGCCAGCAGCTTTCCAGGGGAGCAGCCCCAGCATTTT,CASSFPGEQPQHF
.,TRBV30,.,TRBJ1-5,TGTGCCTGGAGTGTCAGGCATGCCCTCAATCAGCCCCAGCATTTT,CAWSVRHALNQPQHF
.,TRBV7-9,.,TRBJ1-2,TGTGCCAGCAGCCCCAGTGGGGAGGGTCGGTTCCATGGCTACACCTTC,CASSPSGEGRFHGYTF
once,TRBV7-2,.,TRBJ1-3,TGTGCCAGCAGCCTAGGGCCCCAGGCACCTGGAAACACCATATATTTT,CASSLGPQAPGNTIYF
few,TRBV20-1,.,TRBJ2-5,TGCAGTGCTCGAAAAGAGACCCAGTACTTC,CSARKETQYF
.,TRBV6-5,TRBD1,TRBJ2-7,TGTGCCAGCAGTAGGGGACAGAATAAAGTTTACGAGCAGTACTTC,CASSRGQNKVYEQYF
.,TRBV6-1,TRBD2,TRBJ2-3,TGTGCCAGCAGTGATTCCGAGCGGGGTCTAAAGGCAGATACGCAGTATTTT,CASSDSERGLKADTQYF
.,TRBV6-1,.,TRBJ2-2,TGTGCCAGCAGTGAGGGACGGCCTAACACCGGGGAGCTGTTTTTT,CASSEGRPNTGELFF
.,TRBV5-1,.,TRBJ1-4,TGCGCCAGCAGCCGAGACACAACTAATGAAAAACTGTTTTTT,CASSRDTTNEKLFF
.,TRBV18,.,TRBJ2-3,TGTGCCAGCTCACCAAACCCTTTGAGCACAGATACGCAGTATTTT,CASSPNPLSTDTQYF